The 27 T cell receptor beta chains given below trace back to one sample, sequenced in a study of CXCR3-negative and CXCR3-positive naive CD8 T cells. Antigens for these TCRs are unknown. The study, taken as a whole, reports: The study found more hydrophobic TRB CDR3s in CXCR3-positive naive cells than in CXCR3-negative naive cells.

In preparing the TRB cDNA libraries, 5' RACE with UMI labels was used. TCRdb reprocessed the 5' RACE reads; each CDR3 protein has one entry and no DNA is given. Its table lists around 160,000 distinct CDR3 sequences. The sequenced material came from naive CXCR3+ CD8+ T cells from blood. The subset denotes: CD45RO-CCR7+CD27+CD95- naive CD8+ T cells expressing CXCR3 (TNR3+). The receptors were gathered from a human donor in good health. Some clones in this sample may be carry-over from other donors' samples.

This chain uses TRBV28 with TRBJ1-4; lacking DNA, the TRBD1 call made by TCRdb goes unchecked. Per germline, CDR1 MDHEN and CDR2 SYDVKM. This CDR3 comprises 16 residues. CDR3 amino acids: CASSGDRVSTNEKLFF.

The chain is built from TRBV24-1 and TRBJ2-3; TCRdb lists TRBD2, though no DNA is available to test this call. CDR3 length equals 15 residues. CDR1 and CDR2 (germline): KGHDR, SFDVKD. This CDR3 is CATSDLAESTDTQYF.

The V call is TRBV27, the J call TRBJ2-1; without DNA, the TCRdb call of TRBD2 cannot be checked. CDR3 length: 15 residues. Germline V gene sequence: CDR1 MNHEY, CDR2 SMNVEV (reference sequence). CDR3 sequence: CASSLAGGASYEQFF.

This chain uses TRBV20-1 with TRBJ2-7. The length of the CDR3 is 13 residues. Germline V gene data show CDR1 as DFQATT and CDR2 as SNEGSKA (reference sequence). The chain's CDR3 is CSARELGFYEQYF.

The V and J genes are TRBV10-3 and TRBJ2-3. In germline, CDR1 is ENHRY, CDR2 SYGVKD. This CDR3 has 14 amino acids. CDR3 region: CAIGNIVNTDTQYF.

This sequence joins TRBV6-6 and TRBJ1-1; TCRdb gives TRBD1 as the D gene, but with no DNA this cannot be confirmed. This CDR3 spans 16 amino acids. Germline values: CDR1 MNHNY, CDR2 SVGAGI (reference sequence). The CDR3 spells CASSYPPGQGFTEAFF.

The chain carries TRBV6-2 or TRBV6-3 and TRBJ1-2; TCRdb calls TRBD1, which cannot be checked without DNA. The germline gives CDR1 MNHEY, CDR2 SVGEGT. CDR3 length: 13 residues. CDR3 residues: CASSLQEYYGYTF.

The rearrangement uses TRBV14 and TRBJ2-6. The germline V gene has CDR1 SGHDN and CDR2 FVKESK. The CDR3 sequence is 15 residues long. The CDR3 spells CASSPQAPGAIVLTF.

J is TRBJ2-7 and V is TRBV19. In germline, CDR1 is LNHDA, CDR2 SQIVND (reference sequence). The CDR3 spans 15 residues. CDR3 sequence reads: CASSPSVGSPYEQYF.

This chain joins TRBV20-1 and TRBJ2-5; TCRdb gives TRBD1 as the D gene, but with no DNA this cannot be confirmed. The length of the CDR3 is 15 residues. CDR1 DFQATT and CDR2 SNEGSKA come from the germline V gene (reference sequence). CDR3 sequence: CSALETGTGDVTQYF.

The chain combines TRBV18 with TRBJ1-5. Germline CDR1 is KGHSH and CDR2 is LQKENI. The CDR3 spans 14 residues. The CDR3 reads CASSPRGPNQPQHF.

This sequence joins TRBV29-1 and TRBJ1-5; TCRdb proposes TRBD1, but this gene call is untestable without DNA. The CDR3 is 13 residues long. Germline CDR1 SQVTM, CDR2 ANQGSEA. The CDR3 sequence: CSASRGLNQPQHF.

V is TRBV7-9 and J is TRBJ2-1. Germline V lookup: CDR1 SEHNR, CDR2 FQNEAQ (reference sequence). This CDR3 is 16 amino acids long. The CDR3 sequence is CASSADTGGASNEQFF.

CDR3 sequence reads: CASSLEASGGLLDTQYF. The chain has TRBV5-1 and TRBJ2-3; TCRdb's D call of TRBD2 is untestable without DNA. The CDR3 runs 17 residues. Looked up from germline, CDR1 is SGHRS and CDR2 is YFSETQ.

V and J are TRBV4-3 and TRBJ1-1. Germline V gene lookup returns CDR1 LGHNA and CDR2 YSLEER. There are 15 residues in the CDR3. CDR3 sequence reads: CASSQEDGRNTEAFF.

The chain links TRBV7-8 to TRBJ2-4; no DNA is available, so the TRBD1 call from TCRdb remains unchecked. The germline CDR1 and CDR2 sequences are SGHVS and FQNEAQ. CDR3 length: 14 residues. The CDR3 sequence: CASSLTGNKNIQYF.

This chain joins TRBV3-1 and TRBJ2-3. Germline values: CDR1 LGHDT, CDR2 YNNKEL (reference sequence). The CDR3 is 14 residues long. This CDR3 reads CASNQMAESDTQYF.

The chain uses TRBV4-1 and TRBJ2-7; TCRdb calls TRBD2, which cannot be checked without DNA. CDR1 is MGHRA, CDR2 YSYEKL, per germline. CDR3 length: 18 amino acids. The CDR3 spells CASSQQRSLAETSYEQYF.

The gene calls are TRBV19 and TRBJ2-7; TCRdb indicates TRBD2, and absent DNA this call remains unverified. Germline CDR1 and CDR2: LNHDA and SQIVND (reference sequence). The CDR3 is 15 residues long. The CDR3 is CASSPPASGYYEQYF.

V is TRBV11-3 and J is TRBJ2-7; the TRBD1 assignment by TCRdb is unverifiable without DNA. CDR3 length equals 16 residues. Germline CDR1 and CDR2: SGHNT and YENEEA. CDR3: CASSSRGGQGLGEQYF.

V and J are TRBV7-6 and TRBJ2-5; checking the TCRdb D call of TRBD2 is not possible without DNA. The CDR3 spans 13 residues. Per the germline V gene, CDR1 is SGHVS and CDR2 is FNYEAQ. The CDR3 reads CASSLRAGETQYF.

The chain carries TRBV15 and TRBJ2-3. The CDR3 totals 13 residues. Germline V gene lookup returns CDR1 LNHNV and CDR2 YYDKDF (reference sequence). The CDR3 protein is CATRAETTDTQYF.

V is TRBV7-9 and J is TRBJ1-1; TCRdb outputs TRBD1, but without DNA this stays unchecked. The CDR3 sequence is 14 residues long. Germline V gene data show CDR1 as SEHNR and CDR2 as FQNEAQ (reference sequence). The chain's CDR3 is CASSEVQGETEAFF.

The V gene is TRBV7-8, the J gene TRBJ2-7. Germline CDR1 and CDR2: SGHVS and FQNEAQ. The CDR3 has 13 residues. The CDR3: CASSSKGPYEQYF. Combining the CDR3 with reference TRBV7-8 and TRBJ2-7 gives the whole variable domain GAGVSQSPRYKVAKRGQDVALRCDPISGHVSLFWYQQALGQGPEFLTYFQNEAQLDKSGLPSDRFFAERPEGSVSTLKIQRTQQEDSAVYLCASSSKGPYEQYFGPGTRLTVT.

CDR3 protein: CSARRFGEHYEQYF. This chain uses TRBV20-1 with TRBJ2-7. CDR1 is DFQATT and CDR2 is SNEGSKA in the germline V gene (reference sequence). The CDR3 runs 14 residues.

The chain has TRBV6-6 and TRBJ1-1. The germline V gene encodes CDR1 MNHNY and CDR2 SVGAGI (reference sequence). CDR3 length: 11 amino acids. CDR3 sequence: CASTENTEAFF.

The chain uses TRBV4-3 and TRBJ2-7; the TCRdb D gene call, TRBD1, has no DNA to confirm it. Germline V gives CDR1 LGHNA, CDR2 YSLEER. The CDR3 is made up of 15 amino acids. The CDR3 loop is CASSQTVQGVGEQYF.